This entry describes one T cell receptor beta chain. Its antigen is unidentified. This entry belongs to a study of blood T cells in healthy people across ages. Study-wide points: Those diversity estimates obtained from one million T cells were thought to be underestimates. Significant beta diversity loss was already apparent by age approximately 40, declining roughly linearly. Naive CD4+ cells and diversity were both higher in long-lived donors than in aged donors.

Through a sample-barcoded 5' primer and a J-beta primer mix, a second PCR was run for roughly 6 to 11 cycles. Tagging of each cDNA molecule was performed by a template-switch adaptor with 12 random nucleotides. TCRdb re-called the 5' RACE reads with MiXCR, one entry per CDR3 protein. The repertoire holds roughly 2 million distinct CDR3 sequences, about 49% seen once, with more than 2% in the top ten. This CDR3 has 12 amino acids. The germline V gene has CDR1 MDHEN and CDR2 SYDVKM. Trimming left V 6 bases short and J 8 bases short, with 12 bases between. The chain employs TRBV28 and TRBJ2-3, with D tentatively TRBD2 (5 bases). Sample: blood. The sequence came from a middle-aged woman in good health. The CDR3, as DNA: TGTGCCAGCAGGTTTTTGGGGAGTACGCAGTATTTT. Its translation: CASRFLGSTQYF.